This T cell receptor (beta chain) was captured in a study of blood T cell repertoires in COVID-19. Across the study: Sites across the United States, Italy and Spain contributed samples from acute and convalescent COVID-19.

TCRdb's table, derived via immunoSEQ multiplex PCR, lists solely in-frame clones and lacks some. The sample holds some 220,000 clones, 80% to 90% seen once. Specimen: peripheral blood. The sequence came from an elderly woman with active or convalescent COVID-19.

CDR3 in amino acids: CASSLWGSYEQYF. The CDR3 DNA sequence: TGTGCCAGCAGCTTATGGGGCAGCTACGAGCAGTACTTC. The rearrangement links TRBV7-8 to TRBJ2-7; the D gene is possibly TRBD1 (5 bases). CDR1 is SGHVS and CDR2 is FQNEAQ in the germline V gene. V was clipped by 2 bases and J by 3 bases, with 8 bases between them. The CDR3 extends over 13 amino acids.